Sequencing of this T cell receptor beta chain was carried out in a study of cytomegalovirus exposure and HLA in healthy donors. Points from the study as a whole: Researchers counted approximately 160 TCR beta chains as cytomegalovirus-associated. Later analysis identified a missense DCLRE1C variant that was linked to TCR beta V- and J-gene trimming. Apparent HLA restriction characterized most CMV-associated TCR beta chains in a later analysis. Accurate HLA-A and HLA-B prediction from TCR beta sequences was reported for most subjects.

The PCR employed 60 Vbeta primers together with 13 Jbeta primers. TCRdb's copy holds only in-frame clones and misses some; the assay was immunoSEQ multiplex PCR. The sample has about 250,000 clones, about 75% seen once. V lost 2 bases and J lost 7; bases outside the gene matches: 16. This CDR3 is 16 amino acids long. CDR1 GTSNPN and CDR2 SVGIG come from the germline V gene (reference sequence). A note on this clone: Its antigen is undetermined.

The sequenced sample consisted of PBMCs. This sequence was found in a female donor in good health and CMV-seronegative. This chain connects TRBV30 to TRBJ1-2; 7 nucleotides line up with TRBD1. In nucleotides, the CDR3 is TGTGCCTGGAGTACCTCTTCCGGGACAGTAGCTACTGGCTACACCTTC. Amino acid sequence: CAWSTSSGTVATGYTF. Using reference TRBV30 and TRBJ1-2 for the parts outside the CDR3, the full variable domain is SQTIHQWPATLVQPVGSPLSLECTVEGTSNPNLYWYRQAAGRGLQLLFYSVGIGQISSEVPQNLSASRPQDRQFILSSKKLLLSDSGFYLCAWSTSSGTVATGYTFGSGTRLTVV.